The 10 T cell receptor beta chains reported below all come from one sample, sequenced in a study of blood T cell repertoires in COVID-19. Profiled with immunoSEQ multiplex PCR; TCRdb holds only in-frame clones, not every one. Among fewer than 200,000 clones listed, more than 75% were seen once. Sequencing input: peripheral blood. These receptors were obtained from a man in his fifties or sixties who had recovered from COVID-19.

The V and J genes are TRBV19 and TRBJ2-3, with 9 bases lining up with TRBD2. Germline V gene sequence: CDR1 LNHDA, CDR2 SQIVND (reference sequence). This CDR3 is 15 amino acids long. Trimming at V came to 1 base and at J to 6 bases, leaving 5 bases not matched to a gene. Here the CDR3 reads CASSIVGGGADTQYF. The CDR3 coding sequence is TGTGCCAGTAGTATAGTGGGCGGGGGGGCTGATACGCAGTATTTT. The full variable domain, with the rest looked up from reference TRBV19 and TRBJ2-3, is DGGITQSPKYLFRKEGQNVTLSCEQNLNHDAMYWYRQDPGQGLRLIYYSQIVNDFQKGDIAEGYSVSREKKESFPLTVTSAQKNPTAFYLCASSIVGGGADTQYFGPGTRLTVL.

This clone was counted a single time. The chain employs TRBV4-1 and TRBJ2-2, with 8 bases aligning to TRBD1. CDR1 and CDR2 (germline): MGHRA, YSYEKL. The J segment lost 5 bases and the V segment lost 0 bases, leaving 2 bases of the junction unmatched. The CDR3 is 15 amino acids. As DNA, the CDR3 is TGCGCCAGCAGCCAAGAGGACAGGGAGACCGGGGAGCTGTTTTTT. Its translation: CASSQEDRETGELFF.

The chain links TRBV2 to TRBJ2-3; TRBD2 aligns across 8 bases. Germline CDR1 is SNHLY and CDR2 is FYNNEI. The CDR3 length is 15 residues. The junction had 6 bases not matched to a gene; V was cut back by 7 bases and J by 0 bases. The CDR3 reads CASIRSGISTDTQYF. CDR3 DNA sequence: TGTGCCAGCATCCGTAGCGGGATCAGCACAGATACGCAGTATTTT. The full variable domain, completed using reference TRBV2 and TRBJ2-3, is EPEVTQTPSHQVTQMGQEVILRCVPISNHLYFYWYRQILGQKVEFLVSFYNNEISEKSEIFDDQFSVERPDGSNFTLKIRSTKLEDSAMYFCASIRSGISTDTQYFGPGTRLTVL.

J is TRBJ1-3 and V is TRBV11-2, with D perhaps matching TRBD1 (6 bases). Germline V gene lookup returns CDR1 SGHAT and CDR2 FQNNGV. This CDR3 region has 18 residues. The ends were cut back, 0 bases at V and 0 bases at J, with 15 bases in the middle. CDR3: CASSLDSGFRGSGNTIYF. The DNA for the CDR3 is TGTGCCAGCAGCTTAGATTCCGGCTTCAGGGGCTCTGGAAACACCATATATTTT.

The genes are TRBV7-9 and TRBJ1-1; the D gene is possibly TRBD1 (6 bases). Germline assignment: CDR1 SEHNR and CDR2 FQNEAQ (reference sequence). The CDR3 has 17 amino acids. V was trimmed by 2 bases and J by 3 bases, leaving 19 bases between them. The chain's CDR3 is CASSLPAVGRGDTEAFF. The CDR3, as DNA: TGTGCCAGCAGCTTACCAGCGGTTGGCAGGGGAGACACTGAAGCTTTCTTT.

This rearrangement joins TRBV6-5 to TRBJ2-2, with D maybe TRBD1 (6 bases). CDR1 and CDR2 (germline): MNHEY, SVGAGI. V lost 4 bases to trimming and J lost 11 bases, with 20 bases between them. The CDR3 contains 15 residues. The CDR3 bases are TGTGCCAGCAGTTCTCGACCGGGACACTTCCGAGAGCTGTTTTTT. Its protein is CASSSRPGHFRELFF.

The V call is TRBV5-1, the J call TRBJ2-3; D remains ambiguous. CDR3 size: 14 residues. V was pared by 0 bases and J by 0 bases, with 5 bases between. Germline V lookup: CDR1 SGHRS, CDR2 YFSETQ. The CDR3 nucleotides read TGCGCCAGCAGCTTGGGCGCGAGCACAGATACGCAGTATTTT. This gives the protein CASSLGASTDTQYF.

V and J are TRBV7-3 and TRBJ2-3; 7 nucleotides align to TRBD2. The CDR3 contains 16 residues. V shed 3 bases, J shed 0 bases, and the junction held 6 bases outside the gene matches. CDR1 SGHTA and CDR2 FQGTGA come from the germline V gene. In DNA form, the CDR3 reads TGTGCCAGCAGCTTCGACGGGAGGCAGAGCACAGATACGCAGTATTTT. It encodes CASSFDGRQSTDTQYF.

The V call is TRBV7-3, the J call TRBJ2-7; 11 bases align to TRBD2. Trimming took 2 bases from V and 2 from J; bases not matched to a gene: 2. The CDR3 contains 15 residues. Per germline, CDR1 SGHTA and CDR2 FQGTGA. Written as DNA, the CDR3 is TGTGCCAGCAGCTTAGGGACTAGCGGCACCTACGAGCAGTACTTC. Protein: CASSLGTSGTYEQYF.

This sequence joins TRBV5-4 and TRBJ2-7; no clear D. This CDR3 is 13 amino acids long. Between the trimmed V and J ends, which lost 4 bases and 0 bases, there was a span of 8 bases. The germline V gene encodes CDR1 SGHNT and CDR2 YYREEE (reference sequence). Written as DNA, the CDR3 is TGTGCCAGCAGCACCGACATCTCCTACGAGCAGTACTTC. Encoded protein: CASSTDISYEQYF.